This T cell receptor (beta chain) stems from a study of T-cell memory formation after mild COVID-19 listed by TCRdb under 2021. Looking at the study overall: TCR sequence clusters from the two donors were largely donor specific. T-cell clones expanding and contracting after mild COVID-19 in a couple of donors were tracked by longitudinal TCRalpha and TCRbeta repertoire sequencing. The cohort comprised two young, previously healthy adult volunteers, one female and one male.

Sequencing used an Illumina NovaSeq 6000. Using 5'RACE with constant-segment primers, TCRalpha and TCRbeta cDNA libraries were constructed, with sample barcodes and unique molecular identifiers added in the process. Trizol reagent was used to extract RNA from every sample. Library amplification was performed in two PCR steps, and a second sample barcode and Illumina TruSeq adapters were introduced in the second step. Sequencing of the libraries was done on an Illumina NovaSeq, producing 2 x 150 bp paired-end reads. On the authors' methods: The reads were demultiplexed and collapsed into UMI-guided consensus sequences using migec v1.2.7. Using mixcr v2.1.11, the UMI consensuses were aligned to TRA and TRB V and J templates and assembled into clonotypes. Clonotypes were classified as expanded or contracted when called significant by both edgeR and NoisET, with noise models trained on biological replicates. For edgeR calls, a false discovery rate-adjusted p below 0.01 and a log2 fold-change threshold of 1 were applied. As an exploratory analysis of dynamics, PCA with hierarchical clustering was applied to max-normalized trajectories of the 1000 most abundant clonotypes. Separately sequenced CD4+ and CD8+ repertoires were used to assign the CD4 or CD8 phenotype of responding clones. TCRdb ran its own pipeline on the public reads, namely fastp trimming at Q25 and MiXCR clone calling, and kept in-frame beta chains. Each entry merges the rows of one CDR3 protein and shows their most common DNA and genes. These V and J calls are TCRdb output, not the study's own analysis. Recorded for this sample are some 65,000 distinct CDR3 sequences; approximately 15% of them occurred a single time. 30% to 35% of the sample is held by the ten biggest clonotypes.

For this clonotype: Its antigen remains undetermined. No much larger clonotype is one base removed from it; base qualities were not supplied.

General findings and caveats noted by the study authors: Some responding clones were found in pre-infection memory, which suggests that pre-existing cross-reactive memory T cells took part in the SARS-CoV-2 response. Contracting CD4+ clones were found mainly in CM and EM memory subsets, while CD8+ clones were enriched in EMRA. Only a couple of mild cases were covered in the study, and larger cohorts including severe cases with pre-infection samples were considered necessary. Clones that contracted from day 15 to 85 showed balanced CD4/CD8 phenotypes, whereas a second wave of clones that expanded from day 15 to 37 leaned towards CD4+. SARS-CoV-2 specificity of the second-wave clones peaking on day 37 was not confirmed.

Ficoll-Paque density gradient centrifugation was the method used to isolate PBMCs. V is reduced by 5 bases and J by 3 bases, leaving a spacing of 8 bases between them. The CDR3 has 12 amino acids, counting the end cysteine and phenylalanine. Only CDR3 DNA is held: 36 bases, read in frame from base 1. CDR1 and CDR2, per the germline V gene, are MNHEY and SVGEGT. The TCR sequence derives from an adult woman who had mild COVID-19 (a few samples of this study predate the infection). The sample titles of this study are shuffled in the database, so cell type and time point are left out; the donor was told from shared clones. The sample taken for sequencing was PBMCs or a T cell subset sorted from them (not recorded which). This sequence uses TRBV6-2 or TRBV6-3 and TRBJ2-7, with no reliable assignment of the D segment. In nucleotide form, the sequence is TGTGCCAGCAGTCCAGGTCTCTACGAGCAGTACTTC. Its protein is CASSPGLYEQYF.